This passage covers 25 T cell receptor beta chains from one sample sequenced in a study of cytomegalovirus exposure and HLA in healthy donors. The primer mix had 60 Vbeta and 13 Jbeta primers. Method: immunoSEQ multiplex PCR; TCRdb's copy keeps in-frame clones and lacks some. The repertoire consists of 100,000 to 150,000 clones, with approximately 80% occurring once and the leading ten covering around 1.2%. Source material: PBMCs. The receptor set was obtained from a girl aged 2-10 years in good health and CMV-seronegative.

This chain joins TRBV19 and TRBJ2-4; weak D call: TRBD1 (6 bases). V shed 6 bases and J shed 3 bases, with 21 bases lying between them. This CDR3 is 17 amino acids long. The germline CDR1 and CDR2 sequences are LNHDA and SQIVND (reference sequence). CDR3 loop: CASRPDLGDIDKNIQYF. As DNA, the CDR3 is TGTGCCAGTAGGCCAGATTTGGGGGACATTGACAAAAACATTCAGTACTTC.

The chain has TRBV6-1 and TRBJ1-1, with a weak D call TRBD1 (6 bases). V lost 6 bases to trimming and J lost 0 bases, with 14 bases between them. Germline V gives CDR1 MNHNS, CDR2 SASEGT. This CDR3 comprises 15 residues. The CDR3 nucleotides read TGTGCCAGCAGGACAGGTAGGAACATGAACACTGAAGCTTTCTTT. Residues: CASRTGRNMNTEAFF.

This chain uses TRBV27 with TRBJ1-1; tentatively, D is TRBD1 (6 bases). From germline, CDR1 is MNHEY and CDR2 SMNVEV (reference sequence). The length of the CDR3 is 13 residues. Between the trimmed V and J ends, which lost 4 bases and 1 base, there was a span of 7 bases. CDR3 DNA sequence: TGTGCCAGCAGTTGGGGACAGAACACTGAAGCTTTCTTT. This codes for CASSWGQNTEAFF.

V and J are TRBV30 and TRBJ2-1, with TRBD2 matching over 10 bases. The germline V gene encodes CDR1 GTSNPN and CDR2 SVGIG (reference sequence). The V gene end was trimmed by 5 bases and the J gene end by 1 base; junction bases not matched to a gene: 8. CDR3 size: 16 residues. CDR3 bases: TGTGCCTGGGGGAGCGGGGGGGCCGGGTCCTACAATGAGCAGTTCTTC. It specifies CAWGSGGAGSYNEQFF.

This clone has only a few counts. V gene TRBV7-2 combines with J gene TRBJ2-7; weak D call: TRBD2 (6 bases). In germline, CDR1 is SGHTA, CDR2 FQGNSA. This CDR3 spans 15 amino acids. The V gene lost 8 bases and the J gene lost 0 bases, with 17 bases spanning the gap. The CDR3 reads CASGTWTDLSYEQYF. The CDR3 nucleotides are TGTGCCAGCGGGACTTGGACTGATCTCTCCTACGAGCAGTACTTC.

CDR3 sequence (DNA): TGTGCCAGCAGGTTTAGCGGACAAGAGACCCAGTACTTC. Translated, it gives CASRFSGQETQYF. The chain employs TRBV7-2 and TRBJ2-5; TRBD2 is a possible D gene (6 bases). Germline V gene data show CDR1 as SGHTA and CDR2 as FQGNSA. This CDR3 has 13 residues. V dropped 6 bases and J dropped 2 bases, with 10 bases sitting between them.

The V gene is TRBV28, the J gene TRBJ1-1; 7 bases fit TRBD1. Germline-derived CDR1 and CDR2 are MDHEN and SYDVKM. J was trimmed by 1 base and V by 5 bases; bases with no gene match: 7. The CDR3 loop spans 15 amino acids. The CDR3 nucleotides read TGTGCCAGCAGTCAGGCGGGACAGCCGAACACTGAAGCTTTCTTT. Its translation is CASSQAGQPNTEAFF.

The chain carries TRBV12-5 and TRBJ1-1; TRBD1 is a possible D gene (5 bases). CDR1 and CDR2 from the germline V gene are LGHNT and FRNRAP. Between the trimmed V and J ends, which lost 6 bases and 7 bases, there was a span of 9 bases. The CDR3 loop spans 11 amino acids. The CDR3: CASGLQVEAFF. The CDR3 DNA reads as TGTGCTAGTGGGTTACAGGTTGAAGCTTTCTTT.

This clone has more than one count but fewer than ten. The rearrangement links TRBV6-4 to TRBJ2-2; possibly TRBD2 for D (6 bases). This CDR3 contains 15 residues. Trimming shortened V by 4 bases and J by 1 base, and 10 bases separated the two germline ends. Per the germline V gene, CDR1 is MRHNA and CDR2 is SNTAGT. The CDR3 bases are TGTGCCAGCAGTGTTGAAGCGGGGAACACCGGGGAGCTGTTTTTT. It translates to CASSVEAGNTGELFF.

V is TRBV6-1 and J is TRBJ2-5, with D maybe TRBD1 (6 bases). The J call is in doubt because the DNA end fits TRBJ2-7 better. There are 15 residues in the CDR3. Per germline, CDR1 MNHNS and CDR2 SASEGT. The CDR3 protein is CASSELRGSLYEQYF. The CDR3 bases are TGTGCCAGCAGTGAACTCAGGGGATCCCTCTACGAGCAGTACTTC.

The chain couples TRBV28 to TRBJ2-7; D is perhaps TRBD2 (7 bases). This CDR3 comprises 20 residues. V was pared by 1 base and J by 2 bases, with 27 bases between. Per the germline V gene, CDR1 is MDHEN and CDR2 is SYDVKM. This chain's CDR3 is CASSLSGGGGLSKGAYEQYF. CDR3 bases: TGTGCCAGCAGTTTATCGGGGGGAGGGGGACTTTCGAAGGGGGCCTACGAGCAGTACTTC.

This chain joins TRBV7-9 and TRBJ2-3, with D hard to call. V lost 5 bases to trimming and J lost 5 bases, with 17 bases between them. Germline V gene sequence: CDR1 SEHNR, CDR2 FQNEAQ (reference sequence). CDR3 length: 15 residues. CDR3 protein: CASSRSTAAEDTQYF. The DNA for the CDR3 is TGTGCCAGCAGCCGCTCTACTGCCGCGGAAGATACGCAGTATTTT.

The chain couples TRBV2 to TRBJ2-5; 12 bases are a match to TRBD2. The CDR3 is made up of 15 amino acids. The V and J ends lost 4 bases and 7 bases, in that order; junction bases with no gene match: 7. Germline loops: CDR1 SNHLY, CDR2 FYNNEI. The DNA for the CDR3 is TGTGCCAGCAGTGCCCTAGCGGGAGGGCCTTTGACCCAGTACTTC. Protein sequence: CASSALAGGPLTQYF. Full variable domain (outside the CDR3, taken from reference TRBV2 and TRBJ2-5): EPEVTQTPSHQVTQMGQEVILRCVPISNHLYFYWYRQILGQKVEFLVSFYNNEISEKSEIFDDQFSVERPDGSNFTLKIRSTKLEDSAMYFCASSALAGGPLTQYFGPGTRLLVL.

Of note for this clone: A read error may produce the germline difference seen at one junction end. The chain joins TRBV5-1 to TRBJ2-7, with TRBD1 matching 11 bases. The CDR3 spans 14 residues. Germline lookup yields CDR1 SGHRS and CDR2 YFSETQ. CDR3 DNA sequence: TGCGCCAGCACAAGGACAGGGGGCGATCGCAGGCCTACCTTC. Translation: CASTRTGGDRRPTF.

The chain carries TRBV7-6 and TRBJ1-3; D not resolved. V lost 1 base and J 0 bases, leaving 16 bases between the germline ends. CDR1 and CDR2 (germline): SGHVS, FNYEAQ. This CDR3 contains 18 residues. For the CDR3, the DNA is TGTGCCAGCAGCTTAGTCGCTCTCAACACCCCCTCTGGAAACACCATATATTTT. Translated, it gives CASSLVALNTPSGNTIYF.

This clone appeared a few times. The chain couples TRBV27 to TRBJ2-2, with TRBD1 matching 7 bases. Germline V gives CDR1 MNHEY, CDR2 SMNVEV (reference sequence). The V segment lost 5 bases and the J segment 0 bases; nucleotides outside the gene matches: 6. The CDR3 totals 16 residues. The CDR3 bases are TGTGCCAGCAGTCCCTCCGACAGGGCGAACACCGGGGAGCTGTTTTTT. Its translation: CASSPSDRANTGELFF.

This sequence joins TRBV13 and TRBJ2-3; 8 nucleotides align to TRBD2. The CDR3 spans 17 residues. With 0 bases clipped from V and 4 bases from J, the junction kept 9 bases outside the gene matches. Germline V gives CDR1 PRHDT, CDR2 FYEKMQ (reference sequence). CDR3 residues: CASSLGGGGGGSDTQYF. The CDR3 nucleotides read TGTGCCAGCAGCTTAGGCGGCGGGGGCGGGGGGTCAGATACGCAGTATTTT.

The rearrangement uses TRBV5-1 and TRBJ1-4; possibly TRBD1 for D (5 bases). Trimming took 2 bases from V and 7 from J, leaving 15 bases between them. CDR3 size: 15 residues. Looked up from germline, CDR1 is SGHRS and CDR2 is YFSETQ. The CDR3 DNA reads as TGCGCCAGCAGCTTAAAACCCGGGGGGAGTGAAAAACTGTTTTTT. Amino acids: CASSLKPGGSEKLFF.

CDR3: CASSEIWPQETQYF. The CDR3 DNA reads TGTGCCAGCAGTGAAATTTGGCCCCAAGAGACCCAGTACTTC. The rearrangement links TRBV6-1 to TRBJ2-5; no reliable D call. The CDR3 sequence is 14 residues long. Trimming took 2 bases from V and 1 from J, leaving 8 bases between them. Germline-derived CDR1 and CDR2 are MNHNS and SASEGT.

J is TRBJ2-3 and V is TRBV6-1, with 11 nucleotides matching TRBD2. Germline CDR1 is MNHNS and CDR2 is SASEGT. The CDR3 covers 13 residues. In DNA form, the CDR3 reads TGTACGTTGCTAGCGGGAGGCGCAGATACGCAGTATTTT. Protein product: CTLLAGGADTQYF.

This chain joins TRBV9 and TRBJ2-3; D gene unclear. The germline V and J ends were trimmed by 0 bases and 2 bases, with 7 bases remaining between them. CDR3 length equals 14 residues. Germline V gene sequence: CDR1 SGDLS, CDR2 YYNGEE. In DNA, the CDR3 is TGTGCCAGCAGCGTAGAACAGAACACAGATACGCAGTATTTT. Translation gives CASSVEQNTDTQYF.

V is TRBV19 and J is TRBJ1-5, with D maybe TRBD1 (6 bases). This CDR3 is 19 amino acids long. Germline values: CDR1 LNHDA, CDR2 SQIVND (reference sequence). Trimming removed 5 bases from V and 4 bases from J, with 27 bases in between. The CDR3 DNA follows: TGTGCCAGTAGTGCAGACCGTTCGGAGTACCGGGGGGCTAATCAGCCCCAGCATTTT. It translates to CASSADRSEYRGANQPQHF.

This chain uses TRBV5-4 with TRBJ2-3; 11 nucleotides line up with TRBD2. Germline CDR1 and CDR2: SGHNT and YYREEE (reference sequence). V was pared by 7 bases and J by 3 bases, with 4 bases of the junction left unmatched. The CDR3 is 14 amino acids. In DNA, the CDR3 is TGTGCCAGCCGTTCTAGCGGGGGGACAGATACGCAGTATTTT. Protein sequence: CASRSSGGTDTQYF.

In this sample, this clone turned up a few times. The chain has TRBV2 and TRBJ1-1, with D hard to call. Germline V gene data show CDR1 as SNHLY and CDR2 as FYNNEI. Trimming shortened V by 4 bases and J by 5 bases, and 8 bases separated the two germline ends. The CDR3 has 12 amino acids. The CDR3, as DNA: TGTGCCAGCAGTGTGGGCAGAACTGAAGCTTTCTTT. As protein: CASSVGRTEAFF.

The chain joins TRBV15 to TRBJ1-2; the match to TRBD1 covers 10 bases. V shed 6 bases, J shed 0 bases, and the junction held 7 bases outside the gene matches. The CDR3 consists of 16 residues. The germline V gene encodes CDR1 LNHNV and CDR2 YYDKDF (reference sequence). CDR3 DNA: TGTGCCACCAGACGGACAGGGGGAAAAGCTAACTATGGCTACACCTTC. Its protein product is CATRRTGGKANYGYTF.